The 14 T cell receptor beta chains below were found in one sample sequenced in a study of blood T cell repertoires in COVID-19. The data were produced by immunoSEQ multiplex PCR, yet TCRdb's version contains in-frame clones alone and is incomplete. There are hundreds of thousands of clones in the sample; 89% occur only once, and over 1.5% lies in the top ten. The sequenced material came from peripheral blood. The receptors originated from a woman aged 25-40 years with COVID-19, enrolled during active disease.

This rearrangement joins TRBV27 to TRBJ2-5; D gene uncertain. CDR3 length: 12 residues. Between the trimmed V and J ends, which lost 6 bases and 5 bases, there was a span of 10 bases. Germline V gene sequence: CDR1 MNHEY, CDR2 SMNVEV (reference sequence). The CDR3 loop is CASRSMEETQYF. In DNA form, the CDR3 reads TGTGCCAGCAGATCCATGGAGGAGACCCAGTACTTC.

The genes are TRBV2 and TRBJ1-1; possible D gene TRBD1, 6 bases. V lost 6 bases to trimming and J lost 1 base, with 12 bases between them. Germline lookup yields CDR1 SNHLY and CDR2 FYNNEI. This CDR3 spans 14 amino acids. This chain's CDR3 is CASSTEQGNTEAFF. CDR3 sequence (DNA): TGTGCCAGCAGCACAGAACAGGGGAACACTGAAGCTTTCTTT.

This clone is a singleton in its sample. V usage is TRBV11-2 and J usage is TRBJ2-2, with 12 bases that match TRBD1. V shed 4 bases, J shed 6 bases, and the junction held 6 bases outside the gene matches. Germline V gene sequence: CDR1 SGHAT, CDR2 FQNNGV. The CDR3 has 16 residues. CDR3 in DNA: TGTGCCAGCAGCTACCCGGGACAGGGGGCTGCCGGGGAGCTGTTTTTT. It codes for CASSYPGQGAAGELFF.

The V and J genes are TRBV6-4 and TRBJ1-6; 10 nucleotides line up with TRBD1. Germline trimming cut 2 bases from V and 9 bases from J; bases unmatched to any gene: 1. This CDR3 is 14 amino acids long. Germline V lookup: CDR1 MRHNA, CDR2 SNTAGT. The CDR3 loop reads CASSDGQGGSPLHF. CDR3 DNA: TGTGCCAGCAGTGACGGACAGGGGGGTTCACCCCTCCACTTT.

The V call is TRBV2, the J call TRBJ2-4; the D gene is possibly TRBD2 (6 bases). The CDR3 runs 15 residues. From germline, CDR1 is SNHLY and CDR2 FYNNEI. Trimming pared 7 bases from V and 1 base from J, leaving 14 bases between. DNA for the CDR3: TGTGCCAGCACCCGGACTAATGGGGCCAAAAACATTCAGTACTTC. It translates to CASTRTNGAKNIQYF.

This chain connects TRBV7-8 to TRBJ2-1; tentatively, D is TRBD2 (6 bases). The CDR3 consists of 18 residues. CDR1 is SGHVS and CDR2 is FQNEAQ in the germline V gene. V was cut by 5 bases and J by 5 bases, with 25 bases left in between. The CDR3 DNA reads TGTGCCAGCAGCCTACTACCCGCCCGGGGGATGACAAACAATGAGCAGTTCTTC. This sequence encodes CASSLLPARGMTNNEQFF.

The CDR3 sequence: CASSRTLDQYF. The DNA of the CDR3 is TGTGCCAGCAGCCGCACTCTCGACCAGTACTTC. The V gene is TRBV5-8, the J gene TRBJ2-5; D not certain. Germline-derived CDR1 and CDR2 are SGHTS and YDEGEE. Trimming took off 4 bases at V and 10 bases at J, with 11 bases between the two ends. The CDR3 sequence is 11 residues long.

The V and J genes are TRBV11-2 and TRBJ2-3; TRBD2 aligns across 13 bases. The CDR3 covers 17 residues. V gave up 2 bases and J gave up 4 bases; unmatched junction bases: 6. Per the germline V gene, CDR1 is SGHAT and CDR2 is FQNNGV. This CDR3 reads CASSLPTGTSGADTQYF. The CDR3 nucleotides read TGTGCCAGCAGCTTACCGACTGGGACTAGCGGGGCAGATACGCAGTATTTT.

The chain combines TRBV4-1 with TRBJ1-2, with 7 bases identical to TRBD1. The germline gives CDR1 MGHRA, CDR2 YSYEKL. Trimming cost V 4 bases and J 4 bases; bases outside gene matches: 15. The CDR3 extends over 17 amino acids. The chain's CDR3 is CASSLPPGQSTSYGYTF. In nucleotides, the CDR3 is TGCGCCAGCAGCCTCCCTCCGGGACAGAGTACGTCCTATGGCTACACCTTC.

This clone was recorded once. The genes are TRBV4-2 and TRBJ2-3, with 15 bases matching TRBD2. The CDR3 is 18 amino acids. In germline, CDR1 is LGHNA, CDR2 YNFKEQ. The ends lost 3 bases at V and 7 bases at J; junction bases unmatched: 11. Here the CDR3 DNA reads TGTGCCAGCAGCCAGGTGGCTCGGACTAGCGGGGGGGGGAATACGCAGTATTTT. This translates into CASSQVARTSGGGNTQYF.

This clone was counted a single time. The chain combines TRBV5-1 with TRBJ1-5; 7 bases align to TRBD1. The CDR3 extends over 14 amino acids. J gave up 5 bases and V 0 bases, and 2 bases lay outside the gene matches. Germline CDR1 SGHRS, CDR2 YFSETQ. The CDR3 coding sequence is TGCGCCAGCAGCTTGGGGGGACAGTATCAGCCCCAGCATTTT. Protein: CASSLGGQYQPQHF. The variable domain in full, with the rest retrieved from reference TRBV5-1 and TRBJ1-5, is KAGVTQTPRYLIKTRGQQVTLSCSPISGHRSVSWYQQTPGQGLQFLFEYFSETQRNKGNFPGRFSGRQFSNSRSEMNVSTLELGDSALYLCASSLGGQYQPQHFGDGTRLSIL.

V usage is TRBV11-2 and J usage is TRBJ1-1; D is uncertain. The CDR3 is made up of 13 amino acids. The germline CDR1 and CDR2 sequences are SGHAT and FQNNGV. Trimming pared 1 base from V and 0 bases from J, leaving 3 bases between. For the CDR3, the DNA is TGTGCCAGCAGCTTAGGGCTGAACACTGAAGCTTTCTTT. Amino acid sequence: CASSLGLNTEAFF.

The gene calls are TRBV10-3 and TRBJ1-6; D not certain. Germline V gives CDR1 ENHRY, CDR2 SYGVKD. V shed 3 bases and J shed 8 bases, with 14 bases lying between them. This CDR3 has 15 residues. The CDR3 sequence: CAISEHSQGDSPLHF. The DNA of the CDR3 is TGTGCCATCAGTGAACACAGCCAAGGCGATTCACCCCTCCACTTT.

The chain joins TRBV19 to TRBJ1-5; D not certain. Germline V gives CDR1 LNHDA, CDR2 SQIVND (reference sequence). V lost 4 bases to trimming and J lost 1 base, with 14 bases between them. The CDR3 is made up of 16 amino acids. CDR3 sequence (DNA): TGTGCCAGTAGTAAGGCGGGGTTAAGGAGCAATCAGCCCCAGCATTTT. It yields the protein CASSKAGLRSNQPQHF.